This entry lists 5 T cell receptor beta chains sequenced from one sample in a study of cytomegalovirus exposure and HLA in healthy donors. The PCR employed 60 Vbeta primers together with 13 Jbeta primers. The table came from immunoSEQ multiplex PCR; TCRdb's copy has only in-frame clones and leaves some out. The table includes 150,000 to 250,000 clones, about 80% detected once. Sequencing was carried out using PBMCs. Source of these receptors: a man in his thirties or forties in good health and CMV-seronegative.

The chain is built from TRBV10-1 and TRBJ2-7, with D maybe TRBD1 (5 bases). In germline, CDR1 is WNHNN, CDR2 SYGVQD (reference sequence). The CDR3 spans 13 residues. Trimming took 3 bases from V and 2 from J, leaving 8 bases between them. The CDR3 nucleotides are TGCGCCAGCAGTGACGCAGGGACCTACGAGCAGTACTTC. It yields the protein CASSDAGTYEQYF.

CDR3 nucleotides: TGTGCCAGCAGCTTAGTCCAGGGGCAGGGTGGCTACACCTTC. Translation: CASSLVQGQGGYTF. The gene calls are TRBV7-6 and TRBJ1-2, with D perhaps TRBD1 (6 bases). Germline V CDR1 and CDR2: SGHVS, FNYEAQ. Trimming stripped 1 base from V and 7 bases from J, with 13 bases between. The CDR3 is 14 residues long.

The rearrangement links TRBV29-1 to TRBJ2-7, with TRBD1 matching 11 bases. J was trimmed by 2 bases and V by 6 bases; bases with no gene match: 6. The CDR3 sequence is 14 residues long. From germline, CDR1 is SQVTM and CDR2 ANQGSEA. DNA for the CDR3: TGCAGCGTGGAGGGACAGGGGGTGACCTACGAGCAGTACTTC. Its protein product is CSVEGQGVTYEQYF.

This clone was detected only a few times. The DNA of the CDR3 is TGTGCCAGCAGTGGGCAGAAGAGTTCTGGGGAGCAGTTCTTC. Amino acids: CASSGQKSSGEQFF. The chain joins TRBV6-6 to TRBJ2-1; D gene ambiguous. Trimming stripped 5 bases from V and 10 bases from J, with 18 bases between. Germline V gives CDR1 MNHNY, CDR2 SVGAGI (reference sequence). The CDR3 extends over 14 amino acids.

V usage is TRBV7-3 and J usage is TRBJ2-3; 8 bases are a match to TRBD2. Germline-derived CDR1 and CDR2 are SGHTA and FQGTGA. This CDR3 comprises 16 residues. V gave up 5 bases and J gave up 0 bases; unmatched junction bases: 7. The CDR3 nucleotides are TGTGCCAGCAGCACCCCTAGCGGGCCAAGCACAGATACGCAGTATTTT. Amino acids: CASSTPSGPSTDTQYF.